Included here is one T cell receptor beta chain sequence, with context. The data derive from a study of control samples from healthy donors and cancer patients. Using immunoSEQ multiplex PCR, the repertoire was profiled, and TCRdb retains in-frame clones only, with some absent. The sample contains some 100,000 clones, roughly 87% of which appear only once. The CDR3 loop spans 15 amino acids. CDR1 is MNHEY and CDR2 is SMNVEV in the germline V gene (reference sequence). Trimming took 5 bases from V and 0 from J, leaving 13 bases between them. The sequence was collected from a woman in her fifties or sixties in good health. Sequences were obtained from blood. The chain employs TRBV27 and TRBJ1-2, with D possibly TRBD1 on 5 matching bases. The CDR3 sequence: CASSLGGVPNYGYTF. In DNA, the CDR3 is TGTGCCAGCAGTCTAGGAGGGGTTCCTAACTATGGCTACACCTTC.